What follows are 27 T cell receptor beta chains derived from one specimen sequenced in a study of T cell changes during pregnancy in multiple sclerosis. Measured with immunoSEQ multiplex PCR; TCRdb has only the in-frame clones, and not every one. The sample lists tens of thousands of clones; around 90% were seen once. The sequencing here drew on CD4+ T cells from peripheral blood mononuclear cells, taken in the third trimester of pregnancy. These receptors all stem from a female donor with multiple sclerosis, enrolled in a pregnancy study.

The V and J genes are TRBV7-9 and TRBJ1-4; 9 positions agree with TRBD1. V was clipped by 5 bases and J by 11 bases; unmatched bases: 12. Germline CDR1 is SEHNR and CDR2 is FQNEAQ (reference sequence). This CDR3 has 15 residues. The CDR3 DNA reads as TGTGCCAGCAGCAGCCAGGGACAGGGTTTGCCTAAACTGTTTTTT. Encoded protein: CASSSQGQGLPKLFF. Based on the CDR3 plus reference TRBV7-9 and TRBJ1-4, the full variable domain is DTGVSQNPRHKITKRGQNVTFRCDPISEHNRLYWYRQTLGQGPEFLTYFQNEAQLEKSRLLSDRFSAERPKGSFSTLEIQRTEQGDSAMYLCASSSQGQGLPKLFFGSGTQLSVL.

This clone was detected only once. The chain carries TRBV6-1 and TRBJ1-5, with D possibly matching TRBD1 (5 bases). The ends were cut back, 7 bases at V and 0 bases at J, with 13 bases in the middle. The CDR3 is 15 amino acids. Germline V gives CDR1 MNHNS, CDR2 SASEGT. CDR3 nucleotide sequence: TGTGCCAGCACCAGGGCCTTTCTTAGCAATCAGCCCCAGCATTTT. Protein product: CASTRAFLSNQPQHF.

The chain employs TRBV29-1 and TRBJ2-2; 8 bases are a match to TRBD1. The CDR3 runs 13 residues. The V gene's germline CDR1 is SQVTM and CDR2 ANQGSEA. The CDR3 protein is CAQRTGITGELFF. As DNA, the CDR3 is TGCGCACAACGGACAGGGATTACCGGGGAGCTGTTTTTT.

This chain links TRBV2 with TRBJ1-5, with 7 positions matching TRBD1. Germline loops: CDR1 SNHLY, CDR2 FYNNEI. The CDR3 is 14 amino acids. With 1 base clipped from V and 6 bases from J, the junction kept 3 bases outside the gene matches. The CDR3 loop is CASSEGGGSQPQHF. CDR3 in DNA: TGTGCCAGCAGTGAAGGAGGGGGCAGTCAGCCCCAGCATTTT.

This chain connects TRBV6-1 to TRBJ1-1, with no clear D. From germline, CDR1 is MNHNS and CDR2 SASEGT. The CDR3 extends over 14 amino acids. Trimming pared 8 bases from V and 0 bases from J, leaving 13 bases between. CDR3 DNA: TGTGCCAGCCGGGTTCGGCAGATGAACACTGAAGCTTTCTTT. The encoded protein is CASRVRQMNTEAFF.

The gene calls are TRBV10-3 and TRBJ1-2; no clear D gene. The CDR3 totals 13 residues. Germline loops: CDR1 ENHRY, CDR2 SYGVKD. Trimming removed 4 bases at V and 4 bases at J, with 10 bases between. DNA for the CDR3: TGTGCCATCAGTGTGGCAGATTTCTATGGCTACACCTTC. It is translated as CAISVADFYGYTF.

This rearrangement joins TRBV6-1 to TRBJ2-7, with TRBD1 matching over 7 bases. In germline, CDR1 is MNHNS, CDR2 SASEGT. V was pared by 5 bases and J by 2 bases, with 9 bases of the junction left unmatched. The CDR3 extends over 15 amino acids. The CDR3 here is CASSKFPTGTYEQYF. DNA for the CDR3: TGTGCCAGCAGTAAATTTCCGACAGGGACCTACGAGCAGTACTTC.

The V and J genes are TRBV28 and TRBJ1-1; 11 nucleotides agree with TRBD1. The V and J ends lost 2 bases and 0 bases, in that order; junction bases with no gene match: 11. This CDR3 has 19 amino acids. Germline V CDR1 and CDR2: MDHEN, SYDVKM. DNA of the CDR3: TGTGCCAGCAGTTTACTCCTCTCGGACAGGGGGCAAATGAACACTGAAGCTTTCTTT. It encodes CASSLLLSDRGQMNTEAFF. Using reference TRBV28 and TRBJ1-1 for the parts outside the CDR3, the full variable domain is DVKVTQSSRYLVKRTGEKVFLECVQDMDHENMFWYRQDPGLGLRLIYFSYDVKMKEKGDIPEGYSVSREKKERFSLILESASTNQTSMYLCASSLLLSDRGQMNTEAFFGQGTRLTVV.

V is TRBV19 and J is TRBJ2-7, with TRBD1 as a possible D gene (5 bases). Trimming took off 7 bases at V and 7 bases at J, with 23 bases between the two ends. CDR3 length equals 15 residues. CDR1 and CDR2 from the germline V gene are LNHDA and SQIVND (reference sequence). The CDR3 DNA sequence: TGTGCCAGTATGAGTATTGCGGCAGGGAAGGGGGAGCAGTACTTC. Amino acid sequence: CASMSIAAGKGEQYF.

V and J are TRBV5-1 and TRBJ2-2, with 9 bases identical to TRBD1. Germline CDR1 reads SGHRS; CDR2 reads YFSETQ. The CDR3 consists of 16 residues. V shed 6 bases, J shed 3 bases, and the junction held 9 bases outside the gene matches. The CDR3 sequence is CASNQGDRVDTGELFF. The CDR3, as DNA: TGCGCCAGCAACCAGGGGGACAGGGTAGACACCGGGGAGCTGTTTTTT.

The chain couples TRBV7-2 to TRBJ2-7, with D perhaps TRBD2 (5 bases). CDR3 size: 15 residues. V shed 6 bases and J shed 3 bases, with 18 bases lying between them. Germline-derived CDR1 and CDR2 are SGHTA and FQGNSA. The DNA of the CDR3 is TGTGCCAGCAGTACTCGGGGTGGGGAAATCTACGAGCAGTACTTC. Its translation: CASSTRGGEIYEQYF. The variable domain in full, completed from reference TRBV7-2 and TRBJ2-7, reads GAGVSQSPSNKVTEKGKDVELRCDPISGHTALYWYRQSLGQGLEFLIYFQGNSAPDKSGLPSDRFSAERTGGSVSTLTIQRTQQEDSAVYLCASSTRGGEIYEQYFGPGTRLTVT.

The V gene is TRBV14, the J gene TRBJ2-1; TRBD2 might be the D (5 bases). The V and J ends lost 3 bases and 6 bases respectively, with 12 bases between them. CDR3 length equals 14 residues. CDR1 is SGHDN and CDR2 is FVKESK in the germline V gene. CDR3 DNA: TGTGCCAGCAGCCATCATTCAGGACTCAATGAGCAGTTCTTC. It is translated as CASSHHSGLNEQFF.

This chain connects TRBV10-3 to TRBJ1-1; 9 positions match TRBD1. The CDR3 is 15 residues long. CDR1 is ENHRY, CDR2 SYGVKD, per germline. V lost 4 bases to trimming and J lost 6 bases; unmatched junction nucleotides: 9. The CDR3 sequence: CAISGQQGAGPEAFF. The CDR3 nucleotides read TGTGCCATCAGTGGTCAACAGGGGGCTGGTCCTGAAGCTTTCTTT.

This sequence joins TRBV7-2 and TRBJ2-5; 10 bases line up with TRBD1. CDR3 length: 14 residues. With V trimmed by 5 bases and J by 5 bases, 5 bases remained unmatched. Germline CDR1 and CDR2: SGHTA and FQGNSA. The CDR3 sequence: CASSRDRGGETQYF. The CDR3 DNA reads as TGTGCCAGCAGCCGGGACAGGGGTGGGGAGACCCAGTACTTC.

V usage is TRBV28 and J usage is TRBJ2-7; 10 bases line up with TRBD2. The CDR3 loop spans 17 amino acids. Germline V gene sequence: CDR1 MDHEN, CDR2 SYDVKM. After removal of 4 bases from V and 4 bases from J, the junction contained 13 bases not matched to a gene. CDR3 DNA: TGTGCCAGCAGTTCCACAAGGGTTGTAGCGGGAGGTTACGAGCAGTACTTC. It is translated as CASSSTRVVAGGYEQYF.

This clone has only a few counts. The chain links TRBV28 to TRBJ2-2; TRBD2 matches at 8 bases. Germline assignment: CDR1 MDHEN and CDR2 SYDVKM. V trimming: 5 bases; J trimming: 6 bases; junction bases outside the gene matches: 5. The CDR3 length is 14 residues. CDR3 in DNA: TGTGCCAGCAGTAGAAGAGCGGGAGCCGGGGAGCTGTTTTTT. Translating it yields CASSRRAGAGELFF.

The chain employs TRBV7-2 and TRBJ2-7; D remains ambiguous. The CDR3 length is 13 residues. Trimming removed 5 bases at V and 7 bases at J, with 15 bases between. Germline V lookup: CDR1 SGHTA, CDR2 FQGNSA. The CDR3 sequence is CASSPRIVGEQYF. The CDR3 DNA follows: TGTGCCAGCAGCCCACGGATCGTCGGGGAGCAGTACTTC.

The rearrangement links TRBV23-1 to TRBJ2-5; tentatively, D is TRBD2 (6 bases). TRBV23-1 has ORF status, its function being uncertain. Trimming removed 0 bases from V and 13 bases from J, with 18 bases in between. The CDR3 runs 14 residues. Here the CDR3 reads CASSQSEWGGAWYF. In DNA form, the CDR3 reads TGCGCCAGCAGTCAATCCGAATGGGGCGGGGCCTGGTACTTC.

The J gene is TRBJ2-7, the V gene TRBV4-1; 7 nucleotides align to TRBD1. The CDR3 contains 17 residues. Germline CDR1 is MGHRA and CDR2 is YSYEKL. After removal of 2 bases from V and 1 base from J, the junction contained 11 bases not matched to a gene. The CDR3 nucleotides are TGCGCCAGCAGCCAATTAGCAACTCTACAGGGGTCCTACGAGCAGTACTTC. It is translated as CASSQLATLQGSYEQYF.

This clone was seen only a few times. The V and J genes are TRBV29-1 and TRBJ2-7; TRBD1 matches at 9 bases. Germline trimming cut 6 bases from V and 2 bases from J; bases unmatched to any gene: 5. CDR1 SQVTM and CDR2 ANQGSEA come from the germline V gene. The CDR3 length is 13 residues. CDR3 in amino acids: CSVRQGGPYEQYF. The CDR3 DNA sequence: TGCAGCGTCAGACAGGGGGGTCCCTACGAGCAGTACTTC.

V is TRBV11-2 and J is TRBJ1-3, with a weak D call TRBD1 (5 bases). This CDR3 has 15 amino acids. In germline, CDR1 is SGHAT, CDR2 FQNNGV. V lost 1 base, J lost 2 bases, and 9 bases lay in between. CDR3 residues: CASSLAAGTGNTIYF. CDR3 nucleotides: TGTGCCAGCAGCTTAGCGGCAGGGACTGGAAACACCATATATTTT.

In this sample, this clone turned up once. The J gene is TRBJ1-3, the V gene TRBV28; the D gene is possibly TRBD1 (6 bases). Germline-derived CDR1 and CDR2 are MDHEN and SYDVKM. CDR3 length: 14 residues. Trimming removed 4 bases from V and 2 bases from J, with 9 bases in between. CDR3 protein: CASSSPGAGNTIYF. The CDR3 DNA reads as TGTGCCAGCAGTTCACCAGGGGCTGGAAACACCATATATTTT.

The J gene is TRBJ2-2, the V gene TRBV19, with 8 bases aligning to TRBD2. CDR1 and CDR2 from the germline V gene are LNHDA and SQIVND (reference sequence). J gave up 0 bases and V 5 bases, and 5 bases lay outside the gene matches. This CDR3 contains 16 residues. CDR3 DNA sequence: TGTGCCAGTAGTCCTCGGGGGGGAACGAACACCGGGGAGCTGTTTTTT. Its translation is CASSPRGGTNTGELFF.

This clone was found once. The CDR3 loop reads CASSRGPSGTNEQFF. The CDR3 bases are TGTGCCAGCAGCCGAGGGCCTAGCGGGACTAATGAGCAGTTCTTC. The chain carries TRBV5-4 and TRBJ2-1, with TRBD2 matching 9 bases. Germline V gene sequence: CDR1 SGHNT, CDR2 YYREEE (reference sequence). Germline trimming cut 4 bases from V and 7 bases from J; bases unmatched to any gene: 9. The CDR3 covers 15 residues.

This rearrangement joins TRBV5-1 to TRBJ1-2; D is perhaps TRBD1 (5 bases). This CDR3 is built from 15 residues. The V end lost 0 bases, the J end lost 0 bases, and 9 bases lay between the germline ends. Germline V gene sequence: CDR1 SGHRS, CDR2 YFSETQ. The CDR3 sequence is CASSLDGAANYGYTF. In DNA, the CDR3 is TGCGCCAGCAGCTTGGATGGGGCCGCTAACTATGGCTACACCTTC. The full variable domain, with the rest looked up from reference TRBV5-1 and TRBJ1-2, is KAGVTQTPRYLIKTRGQQVTLSCSPISGHRSVSWYQQTPGQGLQFLFEYFSETQRNKGNFPGRFSGRQFSNSRSEMNVSTLELGDSALYLCASSLDGAANYGYTFGSGTRLTVV.

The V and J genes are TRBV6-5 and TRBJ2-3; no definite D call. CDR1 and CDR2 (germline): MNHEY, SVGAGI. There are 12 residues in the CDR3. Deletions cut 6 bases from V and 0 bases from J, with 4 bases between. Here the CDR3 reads CASRSSTDTQYF. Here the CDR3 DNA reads TGTGCCAGCAGATCTAGCACAGATACGCAGTATTTT.

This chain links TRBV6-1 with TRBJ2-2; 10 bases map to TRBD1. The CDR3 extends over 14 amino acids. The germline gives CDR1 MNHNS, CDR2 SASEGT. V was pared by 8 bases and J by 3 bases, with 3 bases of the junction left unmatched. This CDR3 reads CASVDRGDTGELFF. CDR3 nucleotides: TGTGCCAGCGTGGACAGGGGGGACACCGGGGAGCTGTTTTTT.